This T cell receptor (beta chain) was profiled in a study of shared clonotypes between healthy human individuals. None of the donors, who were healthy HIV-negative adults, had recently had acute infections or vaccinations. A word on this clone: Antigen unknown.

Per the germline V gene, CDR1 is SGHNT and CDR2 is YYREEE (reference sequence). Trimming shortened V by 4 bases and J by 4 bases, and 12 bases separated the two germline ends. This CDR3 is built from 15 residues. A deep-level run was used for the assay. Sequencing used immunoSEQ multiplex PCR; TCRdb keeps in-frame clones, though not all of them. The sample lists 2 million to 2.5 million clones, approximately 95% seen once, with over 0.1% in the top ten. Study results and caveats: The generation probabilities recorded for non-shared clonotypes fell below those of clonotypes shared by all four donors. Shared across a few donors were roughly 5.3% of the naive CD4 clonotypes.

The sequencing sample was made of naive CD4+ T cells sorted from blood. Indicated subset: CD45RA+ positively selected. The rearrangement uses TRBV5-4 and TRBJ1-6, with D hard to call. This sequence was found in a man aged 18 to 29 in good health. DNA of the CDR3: TGTGCCAGCAGCGTTGACCGAGGGTATAATTCACCCCTCCACTTT. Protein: CASSVDRGYNSPLHF. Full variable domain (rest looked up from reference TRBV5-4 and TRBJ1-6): ETGVTQSPTHLIKTRGQQVTLRCSSQSGHNTVSWYQQALGQGPQFIFQYYREEENGRGNFPPRFSGLQFPNYSSELNVNALELDDSALYLCASSVDRGYNSPLHFGNGTRLTVT.